One sample yielded the 22 T cell receptor beta chains listed below, sequenced in a study of T cells in localized non-small cell lung cancer. Sequencing was performed with immunoSEQ multiplex PCR; in TCRdb, only in-frame clones are kept and a portion is missing. In the table there are 25,000 to 30,000 clones, roughly 90% of which are singletons. The sample was peripheral blood, taken before any cancer treatment. The source is a woman aged 18 to 55 with stage I lung adenocarcinoma.

V usage is TRBV7-3 and J usage is TRBJ2-5, with TRBD2 matching over 8 bases. Germline V gene lookup returns CDR1 SGHTA and CDR2 FQGTGA. CDR3 size: 15 residues. V lost 5 bases to trimming and J lost 1 base; unmatched junction nucleotides: 6. In DNA form, the CDR3 reads TGTGCCAGCAGCCGGGGGGGCCTCTCCCAAGAGACCCAGTACTTC. It translates to CASSRGGLSQETQYF.

The genes are TRBV9 and TRBJ2-1, with 14 bases fitting TRBD2. The germline gives CDR1 SGDLS, CDR2 YYNGEE. The CDR3 loop spans 18 amino acids. The V segment lost 3 bases and the J segment 5 bases; nucleotides outside the gene matches: 10. The CDR3 protein is CASSAPGLAGVGDNEQFF. CDR3 bases: TGTGCCAGCAGCGCCCCGGGACTAGCGGGAGTAGGAGACAATGAGCAGTTCTTC.

The chain joins TRBV6-1 to TRBJ2-7, with 13 bases identical to TRBD2. This CDR3 is built from 15 residues. Germline trimming cut 6 bases from V and 5 bases from J; bases unmatched to any gene: 7. Germline values: CDR1 MNHNS, CDR2 SASEGT. The CDR3 here is CASRSGLAGDNEQYF. In nucleotides, the CDR3 is TGTGCCAGCAGATCCGGACTAGCGGGAGACAACGAGCAGTACTTC.

The chain combines TRBV28 with TRBJ2-7, with 7 bases matching TRBD2. The germline V gene encodes CDR1 MDHEN and CDR2 SYDVKM. Trimming cost V 6 bases and J 1 base; bases outside gene matches: 6. CDR3 length equals 14 residues. Here the CDR3 reads CASRRGGGSYEQYF. In DNA, the CDR3 is TGTGCCAGCAGACGTGGCGGGGGATCCTACGAGCAGTACTTC.

The CDR3 reads CASSFSLSSGSPSYNEQFF. The CDR3 nucleotides are TGCGCCAGCAGCTTTTCGTTGTCTAGCGGGAGTCCCTCCTACAATGAGCAGTTCTTC. The chain recombines TRBV5-1 with TRBJ2-1, with 10 nucleotides matching TRBD2. Trimming at V came to 2 bases and at J to 0 bases, leaving 11 bases not matched to a gene. Germline CDR1 and CDR2: SGHRS and YFSETQ. The CDR3 length is 19 residues.

The chain links TRBV7-8 to TRBJ2-7, with 7 bases that match TRBD1. With 3 bases clipped from V and 6 bases from J, the junction kept 5 bases outside the gene matches. Germline lookup yields CDR1 SGHVS and CDR2 FQNEAQ. CDR3 length: 13 residues. The CDR3 bases are TGTGCCAGCAGCTTCCGACAGGGCGGCGAGCAGTACTTC. Its protein is CASSFRQGGEQYF.

This clone was recorded only once. The chain combines TRBV15 with TRBJ2-1; D possibly matches TRBD1 or TRBD2 (5 bases each). Germline V gene sequence: CDR1 LNHNV, CDR2 YYDKDF (reference sequence). The ends were cut back, 0 bases at V and 7 bases at J, with 19 bases in the middle. The CDR3 length is 17 residues. The chain's CDR3 is CATSRDLMGESTNEQFF. As DNA, the CDR3 is TGTGCCACCAGCAGAGACCTAATGGGGGAGTCGACGAATGAGCAGTTCTTC.

The chain has TRBV5-1 and TRBJ2-1, with 10 bases lining up with TRBD2. The CDR3 runs 17 residues. CDR1 SGHRS and CDR2 YFSETQ come from the germline V gene. With V trimmed by 1 base and J by 2 bases, 6 bases remained unmatched. CDR3 bases: TGCGCCAGCAGCTTGTTAGGACTAGCGGAAGCCTACAATGAGCAGTTCTTC. Amino acids: CASSLLGLAEAYNEQFF.

V and J are TRBV5-1 and TRBJ1-1; 7 nucleotides align to TRBD1. The CDR3 runs to 15 residues. The ends lost 0 bases at V and 4 bases at J; junction bases unmatched: 6. Germline assignment: CDR1 SGHRS and CDR2 YFSETQ. The CDR3 spells CASSLEGATGTEAFF. CDR3 sequence (DNA): TGCGCCAGCAGCTTGGAGGGGGCCACGGGCACTGAAGCTTTCTTT.

A single count supports this clone. J is TRBJ2-5 and V is TRBV7-3, with a tentative D call TRBD2 (5 bases). Germline-derived CDR1 and CDR2 are SGHTA and FQGTGA. This CDR3 spans 14 amino acids. V lost 4 bases and J lost 1, with 10 bases in between. The CDR3, as DNA: TGTGCCAGCAGCTACGCGGGCGCCCAAGAGACCCAGTACTTC. This translates into CASSYAGAQETQYF.

The CDR3 nucleotides read TGTGCCATCAGTGAGTCGACGGGCGGGAGCTACGAGCAGTACTTC. Residues: CAISESTGGSYEQYF. The chain recombines TRBV10-3 with TRBJ2-7, with 7 nucleotides matching TRBD2. Germline V gives CDR1 ENHRY, CDR2 SYGVKD. CDR3 length: 15 amino acids. V gave up 0 bases and J gave up 3 bases; unmatched junction bases: 5.

J is TRBJ2-7 and V is TRBV9; the D gene is possibly TRBD2 (6 bases). Looked up from germline, CDR1 is SGDLS and CDR2 is YYNGEE. The CDR3 totals 12 residues. V shed 4 bases and J shed 3 bases, with 8 bases lying between them. CDR3 in DNA: TGTGCCAGCAGCAGGGACTTCTACGAGCAGTACTTC. Translating gives CASSRDFYEQYF. Using reference TRBV9 and TRBJ2-7 for the parts outside the CDR3, the full variable domain is DSGVTQTPKHLITATGQRVTLRCSPRSGDLSVYWYQQSLDQGLQFLIQYYNGEERAKGNILERFSAQQFPDLHSELNLSSLELGDSALYFCASSRDFYEQYFGPGTRLTVT.

This rearrangement joins TRBV18 to TRBJ2-7; D is unclear. The germline V gene has CDR1 KGHSH and CDR2 LQKENI. The CDR3 extends over 13 amino acids. The ends were cut back, 0 bases at V and 5 bases at J, with 8 bases in the middle. The CDR3 protein is CASSPPGRNEQYF. DNA of the CDR3: TGTGCCAGCTCACCACCGGGCAGAAACGAGCAGTACTTC.

The chain employs TRBV19 and TRBJ2-4, with D possibly TRBD2 on 5 matching bases. Germline CDR1 is LNHDA and CDR2 is SQIVND (reference sequence). V shed 3 bases and J shed 1 base, with 13 bases lying between them. The CDR3 has 16 amino acids. CDR3 in amino acids: CASSIGWRMAKNIQYF. For the CDR3, the DNA is TGTGCCAGTAGTATTGGGTGGAGGATGGCCAAAAACATTCAGTACTTC.

J is TRBJ2-7 and V is TRBV6-5, with D possibly being TRBD1 (6 bases). There are 15 residues in the CDR3. Germline V gene sequence: CDR1 MNHEY, CDR2 SVGAGI. Deletions cut 6 bases from V and 3 bases from J, with 18 bases between. The chain's CDR3 is CASSTIGTLRYEQYF. CDR3 in DNA: TGTGCCAGCAGCACCATAGGGACACTACGCTACGAGCAGTACTTC.

The V call is TRBV7-9, the J call TRBJ1-1, with no clear D. Germline V gene data show CDR1 as SEHNR and CDR2 as FQNEAQ (reference sequence). This CDR3 is built from 12 residues. V was pared by 3 bases and J by 6 bases, with 8 bases between. This CDR3 reads CASSFIKSEAFF. CDR3 in DNA: TGTGCCAGCAGCTTTATTAAGTCTGAAGCTTTCTTT.

This clone was observed a few times. The CDR3 DNA follows: TGCAGTGGGCAAGTAGGCCGAGCTTTCTTT. Protein sequence: CSGQVGRAFF. The rearrangement uses TRBV20-1 and TRBJ1-1; D unresolved. The germline gives CDR1 DFQATT, CDR2 SNEGSKA (reference sequence). The CDR3 loop spans 10 amino acids. V was shortened by 7 bases and J by 10 bases, with 13 bases between the two germline ends.

The rearrangement uses TRBV4-3 and TRBJ2-7; 9 bases match TRBD2. V lost 4 bases, J lost 4 bases, and 11 bases stayed unmatched. Germline lookup yields CDR1 LGHNA and CDR2 YSLEER. The CDR3 is 16 amino acids. The CDR3 DNA reads as TGCGCCAGCAGCCTGCAACCGGGACTAGCAGATTACGAGCAGTACTTC. As protein: CASSLQPGLADYEQYF.

The J gene is TRBJ2-7, the V gene TRBV27; 7 bases align to TRBD2. CDR1 MNHEY and CDR2 SMNVEV come from the germline V gene (reference sequence). The CDR3 is 15 residues long. The J segment lost 0 bases and the V segment lost 10 bases, leaving 12 bases of the junction unmatched. The CDR3 is CATRLHSGTSYEQYF. The CDR3 DNA follows: TGTGCCACCCGTTTACACAGCGGGACCTCCTACGAGCAGTACTTC.

V usage is TRBV11-3 and J usage is TRBJ2-1, with D unresolved. This CDR3 is 14 amino acids long. The V gene's germline CDR1 is SGHNT and CDR2 YENEEA. The V gene lost 8 bases and the J gene lost 11 bases, with 22 bases spanning the gap. The CDR3 DNA is TGTGCCAGCGGAAAGGGTCCAAACCCCCTAAAGCAGTTCTTC. It encodes CASGKGPNPLKQFF.

The chain is built from TRBV7-8 and TRBJ2-7; a possible D gene is TRBD2 (5 bases). The CDR3 has 14 amino acids. Trimming shortened V by 4 bases and J by 6 bases, and 16 bases separated the two germline ends. Germline loops: CDR1 SGHVS, CDR2 FQNEAQ. The CDR3 bases are TGTGCCAGCAGCTATAGCACCCGAGGAGGCGAGCAGTACTTC. It codes for CASSYSTRGGEQYF.

This clone has just a few counts. The V and J genes are TRBV6-7 and TRBJ1-1, with TRBD1 matching 10 bases. TRBV6-7 is recorded as an ORF, its role being uncertain. CDR3 length: 17 amino acids. Unmatched junction bases numbered 11, after V lost 4 bases and J lost 3 bases. The CDR3 loop is CASSSDPGTGEYTEAFF. CDR3 coding DNA: TGTGCCAGCAGTTCCGACCCCGGGACAGGGGAGTACACTGAAGCTTTCTTT.